What follows is one T cell receptor beta chain and its context. Its antigen has not been determined. Qualities for individual bases were not recorded, and no much larger clone is one base off. CD4+ T cells from unexposed donors were collected before the COVID-19 pandemic (2011-2018). The EasySep CD4+ T cell isolation kit was used to isolate CD4+ T cells once the cultures had run for nine to eleven days. As cell numbers permitted, CD4+ T cells from unexposed donors were tested for reactivity to SARS-CoV-2 S and N and to four common cold coronavirus spike pools. Each well held 1.5 million to 2.5 million PBMCs cultured in IMDM containing roughly 5% human AB serum and roughly 9.3 IU/ml IL-2. Half of the culture medium was replaced with fresh IL-2-containing medium on days 3 and 7. Each peptide culture condition was generally run in triplicate replicate wells. Leukapheresis product for the unexposed donors was purchased commercially. PBMCs were isolated from leukapheresis product or whole blood by Ficoll-Paque PLUS gradient centrifugation. The PBMCs went either fresh into the expansion assay or into cryopreservation at -140 degrees C. The QIAamp Micro DNA Kit was used to extract genomic DNA from the CD4+ T cells.

To prepare the library, the immunoSEQ multiplex PCR assay was applied. The study's processing was this. Preprocessing removed nonproductive sequences and CDR3s not starting with C, not ending with F or W, or shorter than 7 amino acids. The MANAFEST web app identified antigen-specific clonotypes based on expansion compared with the reference and other culture wells. To be counted as positive, a clone had to show significant expansion compared with the reference culture, at an FDR below 0.05, in 2 of 3 replicate wells. To be called positive, a clone also had to show significant expansion compared with every other tandem well and an odds ratio greater than 5. After three terminal residues were trimmed from each end, CDR3 homology was quantified as pairwise Levenshtein distance using the stringdist R package. The table was pulled from immuneACCESS by TCRdb, which kept in-frame rearrangements only. Such tables lose some clones; where checked, under half of the loss comes from unresolved V genes, and the rest has no known cause. That table furnishes V, J and clone size, whereas the DNA furnished D and trimming. For this sample the table gives some 20,000 clones, of which 78% were detected only once. Over 15% of the sample is in the top ten clones.

This record comes from a study of CD4 T cells in relation to SARS-CoV-2 and coronaviruses (dated by TCRdb to about 2021). General notes on the study: The ViraFEST assay cultured PBMCs with antigen for roughly 11 days, then sequenced TCR beta CDR3s to find antigen-specific clonal expansions. The Adaptive Biotechnologies TCR-sequencing kit was used for samples from a few pre-COVID donors and for the naive versus memory experiments, whereas the other data were Illumina-based. The study assessed, at the TCR clonotype level, memory CD4+ T cell crossreactivity between SARS-CoV-2 and common cold coronavirus spike proteins. For other donors in the study, expansion assays were sequenced with a different, Illumina-based TCR-beta assay. An HIV-1 Nef peptide pool or a culture without peptide was used as the negative reference condition. HLA restriction was mapped for shared crossreactive spike epitopes using patient-derived lymphoblastoid cell lines. What the authors observed across the whole study: Significantly weaker SARS-CoV-2-driven expansion was shown by crossreactive clones than by monoreactive clones, consistent with antigenic imprinting. Crossreactivity analysis was centred on spike protein, so crossreactivity against other viral proteins was not assessed. Pre-pandemic and post-infection samples were not both contributed by any donor, so tracing of the source of pre-existing responses was limited. In approximately 60% of donors, memory CD4+ clonotypes turned up that crossrecognized SARS-CoV-2 and at least one common cold coronavirus spike. Small numbers of patients and of tested TCRs limited the study.

Based on the germline V gene (reference sequence), the CDR1 and CDR2 sequences are LNHDA and SQIVND. Inclusive of the bounding cysteine and phenylalanine, the CDR3 is 14 residues long. Only the CDR3 region is kept as DNA, spanning 42 bases read in frame from base 1. V loses 5 bases at its end and J loses 4 bases; junction bases beyond the gene matches: 3. The sequenced material came from CD4+ T cells from PBMCs, cultured in vitro. This clonotype was obtained from a human donor in good health. Here the chain combines TRBV19 and TRBJ2-5, with 11 bases aligning to TRBD1. The CDR3 region has the sequence CASSSGTGGETQYF. Here is the DNA: TGTGCCAGTAGTTCCGGGACAGGGGGAGAGACCCAGTACTTC. The full variable domain, completed from the reference TRBV19 and TRBJ2-5 proteins outside the CDR3, reads DGGITQSPKYLFRKEGQNVTLSCEQNLNHDAMYWYRQDPGQGLRLIYYSQIVNDFQKGDIAEGYSVSREKKESFPLTVTSAQKNPTAFYLCASSSGTGGETQYFGPGTRLLVL.